This T cell receptor beta chain was sequenced during a study of radiotherapy plus CTLA-4 blockade in lung cancer. CDR3 length: 14 residues. V was trimmed by 1 base and J by 2 bases, leaving 6 bases between them. From germline, CDR1 is MGHRA and CDR2 YSYEKL. Clones were sequenced by immunoSEQ multiplex PCR, and TCRdb holds only the in-frame ones, with some missing. The data show some 90,000 clones, with roughly four fifths seen just once and 0.75% to 0.95% held by the top ten. This clone was seen a handful of times. The receptor was isolated from a human donor with non-small cell lung cancer who had stable disease on radiotherapy plus ipilimumab. This chain links TRBV4-1 with TRBJ1-5; perhaps TRBD1 as D (6 bases). This sample comprised peripheral blood, obtained from a patient treated with radiotherapy plus ipilimumab. The CDR3 DNA is TGCGCCAGCAGCCAAGCAGGGGGCAATCAGCCCCAGCATTTT. This sequence encodes CASSQAGGNQPQHF.